This T cell receptor beta chain is from a study of cytomegalovirus exposure and HLA in healthy donors. Whole-study findings and limits: An observed cluster of highly shared sequence variants was recorded as a likely sequencing artifact. One variant, a missense change in DCLRE1C, was linked in a later analysis to TCR beta V- and J-gene trimming. Cytomegalovirus association was assigned to 150 to 200 TCR beta chains.

About this clone itself: Its antigen remains unknown.

PCR employed 60 Vbeta and 13 Jbeta primers. Produced via immunoSEQ multiplex PCR; TCRdb's table is partial and in-frame only. Here the sample table reports tens of thousands of clones. The germline V gene has CDR1 SNHLY and CDR2 FYNNEI. The CDR3 length is 14 residues. Trimming stripped 4 bases from V and 2 bases from J, with 9 bases between. Sequencing was performed on PBMCs. V is TRBV2 and J is TRBJ1-3; a weak D match, TRBD1 (6 bases). The receptor comes from a man aged 40-49 years in good health and CMV-seronegative. The CDR3 loop is CASSAQGTGNTIYF. CDR3 bases: TGTGCCAGCAGTGCCCAGGGGACTGGAAACACCATATATTTT.